One and the same sample provided the 23 T cell receptor beta chains below, sequenced in a study of blood T cell repertoires in COVID-19 (dated by TCRdb to 2020 to 2022). Library generation was performed with the immunoSEQ multiplex PCR assay. TCRdb retrieved this table from immuneACCESS and kept in-frame rearrangements only. Not all clones are present; in checked studies, unresolved V genes account for under half, and no reason is known for the remainder. This sample holds hundreds of thousands of clones; 87% were observed only once. The ten largest clones take up roughly 1.6% of the sample. The sample comprised peripheral blood. The receptors here all came from a woman aged 40 to 50 who had recovered from COVID-19.

The chain combines TRBV2 with TRBJ1-5; D remains unclear. CDR3 length: 12 amino acids. The V gene's germline CDR1 is SNHLY and CDR2 FYNNEI. Trimming stripped 5 bases from V and 5 bases from J, with 7 bases between. CDR3 sequence: CASSSDYQPQHF. Written as DNA, the CDR3 is TGTGCCAGCAGTTCAGACTATCAGCCCCAGCATTTT.

V and J are TRBV5-1 and TRBJ2-5; tentative D call: TRBD2 (6 bases). Germline loops: CDR1 SGHRS, CDR2 YFSETQ. The V gene lost 3 bases and the J gene lost 2 bases, with 11 bases spanning the gap. This CDR3 is 14 amino acids long. Written as DNA, the CDR3 is TGCGCCAGCAGCTATGGGACTCTACAAGAGACCCAGTACTTC. Its translation: CASSYGTLQETQYF.

The chain recombines TRBV7-2 with TRBJ1-2; no clear D gene. V dropped 3 bases and J dropped 13 bases, with 15 bases sitting between them. The V gene's germline CDR1 is SGHTA and CDR2 FQGNSA. The CDR3 length is 12 residues. CDR3 sequence reads: CASSFYSTPPTF. The CDR3 coding sequence is TGTGCCAGCAGCTTTTACAGTACCCCCCCCACCTTC.

This clone appeared once. The rearrangement joins TRBV11-2 to TRBJ2-1, with D tentatively TRBD1 (6 bases). The CDR3 consists of 13 residues. Germline assignment: CDR1 SGHAT and CDR2 FQNNGV. Trimming took 2 bases from V and 7 from J, leaving 9 bases between them. The CDR3: CASSLWGHNEQFF. The CDR3 nucleotides are TGTGCCAGCAGCTTATGGGGGCATAATGAGCAGTTCTTC.

This chain connects TRBV5-4 to TRBJ2-3; tentatively, D is TRBD2 (6 bases). V was pared by 5 bases and J by 3 bases, with 13 bases between. The CDR3 spans 14 residues. Germline V gene lookup returns CDR1 SGHNT and CDR2 YYREEE (reference sequence). The CDR3 loop is CASRLAASTDTQYF. CDR3 nucleotides: TGTGCCAGCAGACTAGCCGCGTCGACAGATACGCAGTATTTT.

The V and J genes are TRBV27 and TRBJ1-1, with 12 bases lining up with TRBD1. Germline CDR1 and CDR2: MNHEY and SMNVEV (reference sequence). The CDR3 spans 16 residues. With V trimmed by 5 bases and J by 0 bases, 4 bases remained unmatched. The CDR3 coding sequence is TGTGCCAGCAGTCTCGGGACAGGGGGCCTGAACACTGAAGCTTTCTTT. Its protein product is CASSLGTGGLNTEAFF.

The chain carries TRBV5-1 and TRBJ1-6, with TRBD1 matching over 7 bases. V lost 6 bases and J lost 7; bases outside the gene matches: 7. The CDR3 is 14 amino acids. Per germline, CDR1 SGHRS and CDR2 YFSETQ. The CDR3 region is CASNYGTANSPLHF. CDR3 coding DNA: TGCGCCAGCAACTACGGGACAGCGAATTCACCCCTCCACTTT.

The chain employs TRBV7-8 and TRBJ1-2; 8 bases align to TRBD1. After removal of 1 base from V and 8 bases from J, the junction contained 12 bases not matched to a gene. This CDR3 comprises 16 residues. Germline loops: CDR1 SGHVS, CDR2 FQNEAQ. CDR3 nucleotides: TGTGCCAGCAGCTTAGTTTGGGGGACAGGTCCCACCGGCTACACCTTC. It yields the protein CASSLVWGTGPTGYTF. The variable domain in full, completed from reference TRBV7-8 and TRBJ1-2, reads GAGVSQSPRYKVAKRGQDVALRCDPISGHVSLFWYQQALGQGPEFLTYFQNEAQLDKSGLPSDRFFAERPEGSVSTLKIQRTQQEDSAVYLCASSLVWGTGPTGYTFGSGTRLTVV.

The rearrangement joins TRBV5-1 to TRBJ1-2; 8 bases are shared with TRBD1. There are 15 residues in the CDR3. V shed 5 bases and J 5 bases; nucleotides not matched to a gene: 11. Germline CDR1 reads SGHRS; CDR2 reads YFSETQ. CDR3 sequence reads: CASSPGQGAYYGYTF. The CDR3 DNA reads TGCGCCAGCAGTCCTGGGCAGGGGGCTTATTATGGCTACACCTTC.

This clone was observed a single time. This chain links TRBV18 with TRBJ2-3; no definite D call. The CDR3 spans 14 residues. The V gene's germline CDR1 is KGHSH and CDR2 LQKENI. V lost 3 bases, J lost 5 bases, and 12 bases lay in between. Written as DNA, the CDR3 is TGTGCCAGCTCACCCCTGGGCCCGGTAGATACGCAGTATTTT. It translates to CASSPLGPVDTQYF.

The V call is TRBV11-2, the J call TRBJ1-1; 7 bases agree with TRBD1. With V trimmed by 2 bases and J by 1 base, 4 bases remained unmatched. This CDR3 has 15 amino acids. CDR1 is SGHAT and CDR2 is FQNNGV in the germline V gene. CDR3 nucleotides: TGTGCCAGCAGCTTACCGACAGGGAGGAACACTGAAGCTTTCTTT. Protein product: CASSLPTGRNTEAFF.

The V gene is TRBV6-5, the J gene TRBJ2-5, with D perhaps matching TRBD2 (5 bases). From germline, CDR1 is MNHEY and CDR2 SVGAGI. The CDR3 spans 15 residues. Trimming took 6 bases from V and 4 from J, leaving 18 bases between them. CDR3 amino acids: CASRRPGTSVETQYF. As DNA, the CDR3 is TGTGCCAGCAGACGTCCGGGAACCAGCGTAGAGACCCAGTACTTC.

This clone turned up a few times. The rearrangement links TRBV7-9 to TRBJ1-6; D is ambiguous. Germline loops: CDR1 SEHNR, CDR2 FQNEAQ (reference sequence). Between the trimmed V and J ends, which lost 1 base and 4 bases, there was a span of 11 bases. The CDR3 is made up of 16 amino acids. The CDR3 spells CASSLDGSPYNSPLHF. The CDR3 DNA is TGTGCCAGCAGCTTAGACGGGAGCCCATATAATTCACCCCTCCACTTT.

The chain recombines TRBV6-4 with TRBJ2-3; D is ambiguous. The CDR3 is 13 amino acids. V lost 4 bases, J lost 3 bases, and 8 bases lay in between. Germline V gives CDR1 MRHNA, CDR2 SNTAGT. CDR3 nucleotide sequence: TGTGCCAGCAGTGCCGGTCGGACAGATACGCAGTATTTT. Protein: CASSAGRTDTQYF.

The rearrangement links TRBV6-5 to TRBJ2-1, with D possibly being TRBD1 (6 bases). The CDR3 length is 12 residues. The germline gives CDR1 MNHEY, CDR2 SVGAGI. V was shortened by 6 bases and J by 7 bases, with 10 bases between the two germline ends. The CDR3 spells CASRRGNNEQFF. The CDR3 DNA sequence: TGTGCCAGCAGAAGGGGGAATAATGAGCAGTTCTTC.

The chain combines TRBV5-4 with TRBJ1-2; a possible D gene is TRBD1 (5 bases). The CDR3 has 14 amino acids. Trimming stripped 0 bases from V and 7 bases from J, with 13 bases between. Germline loops: CDR1 SGHNT, CDR2 YYREEE (reference sequence). The CDR3 is CASSLATGLSGYTF. In nucleotides, the CDR3 is TGTGCCAGCAGCTTGGCCACAGGTCTATCTGGCTACACCTTC.

The chain links TRBV19 to TRBJ1-1; 8 bases are a match to TRBD1. The CDR3 has 15 residues. V lost 5 bases to trimming and J lost 4 bases; unmatched junction nucleotides: 9. Per the germline V gene, CDR1 is LNHDA and CDR2 is SQIVND (reference sequence). CDR3 DNA: TGTGCCAGTAGTGCCCTCACTACAGGGGGCACTGAAGCTTTCTTT. The encoded protein is CASSALTTGGTEAFF. Using reference TRBV19 and TRBJ1-1 for the parts outside the CDR3, the full variable domain is DGGITQSPKYLFRKEGQNVTLSCEQNLNHDAMYWYRQDPGQGLRLIYYSQIVNDFQKGDIAEGYSVSREKKESFPLTVTSAQKNPTAFYLCASSALTTGGTEAFFGQGTRLTVV.

The V and J genes are TRBV28 and TRBJ1-2, with D unresolved. The germline V and J ends were trimmed by 2 bases and 8 bases, with 18 bases remaining between them. Germline V gives CDR1 MDHEN, CDR2 SYDVKM. The CDR3 is made up of 15 amino acids. The CDR3 is CASSLRQALPWGYTF. CDR3 bases: TGTGCCAGCAGTTTAAGGCAGGCCCTTCCCTGGGGCTACACCTTC.

The rearrangement joins TRBV7-2 to TRBJ2-5; 8 positions agree with TRBD1. Germline V gene data show CDR1 as SGHTA and CDR2 as FQGNSA. The CDR3 totals 16 residues. J was trimmed by 4 bases and V by 2 bases; bases with no gene match: 9. CDR3 DNA sequence: TGTGCCAGCAGCTTAACACAGGGGGTTGTGGCAGAGACCCAGTACTTC. Its translation: CASSLTQGVVAETQYF.

The chain carries TRBV18 and TRBJ1-3; the match to TRBD1 covers 7 bases. Germline CDR1 and CDR2: KGHSH and LQKENI. This CDR3 contains 15 residues. V was clipped by 6 bases and J by 2 bases; unmatched bases: 7. The CDR3 bases are TGTGCCAGCTCCACGGGACAGCTACCTGGAAACACCATATATTTT. This gives the protein CASSTGQLPGNTIYF.

The V and J genes are TRBV7-9 and TRBJ2-5; 7 positions agree with TRBD1. The CDR3 runs 12 residues. Per the germline V gene, CDR1 is SEHNR and CDR2 is FQNEAQ (reference sequence). Trimming cost V 5 bases and J 14 bases; bases outside gene matches: 11. The CDR3 bases are TGTGCCAGCAGCAGGGGGCTTCTACCGGGATACTTC. Residues: CASSRGLLPGYF.

This rearrangement joins TRBV7-8 to TRBJ1-1; D not certain. The CDR3 runs 14 residues. V gave up 2 bases and J gave up 4 bases, with 11 bases separating them. Germline V gives CDR1 SGHVS, CDR2 FQNEAQ. The chain's CDR3 is CASSLLWRVTEAFF. As DNA, the CDR3 is TGTGCCAGCAGCTTATTGTGGAGGGTCACTGAAGCTTTCTTT.

The gene calls are TRBV6-5 and TRBJ1-5; tentative D call: TRBD1 (5 bases). The germline V and J ends were trimmed by 7 bases and 7 bases, with 11 bases remaining between them. Germline assignment: CDR1 MNHEY and CDR2 SVGAGI. The CDR3 extends over 12 amino acids. CDR3 in DNA: TGTGCCAGCACCGACAGTAGCCAGCCCCAGCATTTT. Translation: CASTDSSQPQHF.